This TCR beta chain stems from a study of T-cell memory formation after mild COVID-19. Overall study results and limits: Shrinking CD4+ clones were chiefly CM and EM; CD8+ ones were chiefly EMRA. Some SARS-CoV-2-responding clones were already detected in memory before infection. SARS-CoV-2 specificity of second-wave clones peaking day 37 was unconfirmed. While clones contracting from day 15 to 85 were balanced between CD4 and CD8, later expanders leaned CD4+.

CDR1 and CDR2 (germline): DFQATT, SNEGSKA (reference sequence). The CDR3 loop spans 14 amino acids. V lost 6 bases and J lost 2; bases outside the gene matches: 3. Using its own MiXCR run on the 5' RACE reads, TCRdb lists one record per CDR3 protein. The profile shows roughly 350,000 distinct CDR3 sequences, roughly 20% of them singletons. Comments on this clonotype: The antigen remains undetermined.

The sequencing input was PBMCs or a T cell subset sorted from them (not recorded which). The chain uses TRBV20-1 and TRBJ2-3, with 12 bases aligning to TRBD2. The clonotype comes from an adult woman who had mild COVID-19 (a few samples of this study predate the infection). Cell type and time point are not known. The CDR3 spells CSALAGGPTDTQYF. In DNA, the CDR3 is TGCAGTGCCCTAGCGGGAGGGCCCACAGATACGCAGTATTTT.